The 10 T cell receptor beta chains below were found in one sample sequenced in a study of blood T cells in healthy people across ages (dated by TCRdb to the mid-2010s). Libraries were prepared through 5' RACE. The instrument was an Illumina HiSeq 2500. The second PCR ran for roughly 7 to 11 cycles and used a J-beta primer mix along with a sample-barcoded 5' primer. The raw public reads went through TCRdb reprocessing: fastp at Q25, MiXCR clone calling, in-frame beta chains kept. Each entry merges the rows of one CDR3 protein and shows their most common DNA and genes. Across this sample there are roughly 1.5 million distinct CDR3 sequences, with 35% to 45% seen only once. Approximately 4% of the sample lies in the top ten. The sequenced sample consisted of blood. Receptors were obtained from a young woman in good health.

The table lists this clonotype with many counts. The rearrangement links TRBV4-2 to TRBJ2-3; the D gene is possibly TRBD2 (5 bases). Germline V CDR1 and CDR2: LGHNA, YNFKEQ. The CDR3 is 16 residues long. V gave up 0 bases and J gave up 7 bases, with 17 bases separating them. For the CDR3, the DNA is TGTGCCAGCAGCCAAGATACAGCGGCTGCACGAAATACGCAGTATTTT. Its protein product is CASSQDTAAARNTQYF.

The chain uses TRBV14 and TRBJ2-7; D may match TRBD1 or TRBD2 (5 bases each). V lost 5 bases to trimming and J lost 4 bases, with 12 bases between them. The CDR3 covers 13 residues. Germline V gene data show CDR1 as SGHDN and CDR2 as FVKESK. DNA for the CDR3: TGTGCCAGCAGCAACAGTGGGGGATACGAGCAGTACTTC. It is translated as CASSNSGGYEQYF.

V is TRBV12-3 or TRBV12-4 and J is TRBJ1-1; no definite D call. With 7 bases removed from V and 5 bases from J, the gap between germline ends came to 17 bases. The CDR3 spans 14 residues. The CDR3 loop is CASTLIGSGTEAFF. CDR3 DNA: TGTGCCAGCACCCTTATTGGATCCGGGACTGAAGCTTTCTTT.

This clonotype occurred a few times. This chain connects TRBV12-3 or TRBV12-4 to TRBJ2-2; D may be TRBD1 (6 bases). V was cut by 10 bases and J by 6 bases, with 15 bases left in between. The CDR3 has 13 residues. The CDR3 sequence: CATFRGSSGELFF. The CDR3 DNA is TGTGCCACCTTCAGGGGTTCATCCGGGGAGCTGTTTTTT.

In this sample, this clonotype turned up a few times. V and J are TRBV6-2 or TRBV6-3 and TRBJ1-1; D perhaps matches TRBD1 (5 bases). Per the germline V gene, CDR1 is MNHEY and CDR2 is SVGEGT. The V gene lost 6 bases and the J gene lost 0 bases, with 14 bases spanning the gap. CDR3 length: 15 residues. The CDR3 region is CASRMTVYMNTEAFF. In DNA form, the CDR3 reads TGTGCCAGCAGGATGACAGTTTACATGAACACTGAAGCTTTCTTT.

V and J are TRBV29-1 and TRBJ1-1; tentative D call: TRBD1 (6 bases). This CDR3 has 12 amino acids. CDR1 is SQVTM and CDR2 is ANQGSEA in the germline V gene. V was shortened by 3 bases and J by 8 bases, with 13 bases between the two germline ends. The CDR3 DNA reads as TGCAGCGTTGACTGGGTCAGGGGAGAAGCTTTCTTT. It yields the protein CSVDWVRGEAFF.

This clonotype has more than one count but fewer than ten. The chain employs TRBV6-2 or TRBV6-3 and TRBJ2-1; no clear D gene. The CDR3 is 16 amino acids. Germline V gives CDR1 MNHEY, CDR2 SVGEGT. V was trimmed by 4 bases and J by 8 bases, leaving 21 bases between them. The CDR3 reads CASSFYSYPFGDEQFF. CDR3 nucleotides: TGTGCCAGCAGTTTCTACTCCTACCCCTTTGGAGATGAGCAGTTCTTC.

This clonotype appeared once. This chain connects TRBV5-6 to TRBJ2-7; D is unresolved. V was trimmed by 3 bases and J by 7 bases, leaving 11 bases between them. CDR1 SGHDT and CDR2 YYEEEE come from the germline V gene. This CDR3 spans 12 amino acids. The CDR3 sequence is CASSWASHEQYF. The DNA for the CDR3 is TGTGCCAGCAGCTGGGCCAGCCATGAGCAGTACTTC. The complete variable domain, with remaining parts taken from reference TRBV5-6 and TRBJ2-7, reads DAGVTQSPTHLIKTRGQQVTLRCSPKSGHDTVSWYQQALGQGPQFIFQYYEEEERQRGNFPDRFSGHQFPNYSSELNVNALLLGDSALYLCASSWASHEQYFGPGTRLTVT.

This clonotype appeared a few times. The chain employs TRBV28 and TRBJ1-2; 9 positions match TRBD1. Looked up from germline, CDR1 is MDHEN and CDR2 is SYDVKM. The CDR3 is 12 amino acids. The junction had 6 bases not matched to a gene; V was cut back by 8 bases and J by 8 bases. The CDR3 DNA reads as TGTGCCAGCGAAGACAGGGGGAGAGGCTACACCTTC. It codes for CASEDRGRGYTF.

This clonotype has just a few counts. The chain employs TRBV12-3 or TRBV12-4 and TRBJ1-6; D unclear. The CDR3 has 15 residues. With 4 bases removed from V and 7 bases from J, the gap between germline ends came to 14 bases. CDR3 bases: TGTGCCAGCAGTTCGACGACCGTGAGGAATTCACCCCTCCACTTT. This encodes CASSSTTVRNSPLHF.